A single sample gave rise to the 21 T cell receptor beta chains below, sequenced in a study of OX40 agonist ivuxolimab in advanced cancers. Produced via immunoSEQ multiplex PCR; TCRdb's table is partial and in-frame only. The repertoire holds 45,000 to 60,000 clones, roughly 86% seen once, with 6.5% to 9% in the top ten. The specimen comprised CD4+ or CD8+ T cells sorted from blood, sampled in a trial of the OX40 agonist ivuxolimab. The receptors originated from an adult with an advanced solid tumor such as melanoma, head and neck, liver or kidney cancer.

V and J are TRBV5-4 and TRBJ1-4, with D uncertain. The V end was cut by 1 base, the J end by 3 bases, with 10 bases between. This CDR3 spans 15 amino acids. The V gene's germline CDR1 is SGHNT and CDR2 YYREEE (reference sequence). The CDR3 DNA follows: TGTGCCAGCAGCTTGACCTACAGCCCTAATGAAAAACTGTTTTTT. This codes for CASSLTYSPNEKLFF.

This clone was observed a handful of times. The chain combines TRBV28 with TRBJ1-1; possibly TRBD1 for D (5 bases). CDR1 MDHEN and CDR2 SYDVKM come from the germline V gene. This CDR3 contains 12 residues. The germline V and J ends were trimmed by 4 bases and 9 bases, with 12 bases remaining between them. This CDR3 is CASSSQGRKAFF. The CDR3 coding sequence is TGTGCCAGCAGTTCTCAGGGTAGAAAAGCTTTCTTT.

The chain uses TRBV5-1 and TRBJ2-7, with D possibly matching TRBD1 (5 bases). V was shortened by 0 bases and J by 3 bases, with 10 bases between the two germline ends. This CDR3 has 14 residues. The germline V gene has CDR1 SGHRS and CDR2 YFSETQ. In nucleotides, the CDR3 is TGCGCCAGCAGCTTGGGACAGACCTTCTACGAGCAGTACTTC. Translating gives CASSLGQTFYEQYF. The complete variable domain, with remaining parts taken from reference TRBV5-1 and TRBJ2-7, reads KAGVTQTPRYLIKTRGQQVTLSCSPISGHRSVSWYQQTPGQGLQFLFEYFSETQRNKGNFPGRFSGRQFSNSRSEMNVSTLELGDSALYLCASSLGQTFYEQYFGPGTRLTVT.

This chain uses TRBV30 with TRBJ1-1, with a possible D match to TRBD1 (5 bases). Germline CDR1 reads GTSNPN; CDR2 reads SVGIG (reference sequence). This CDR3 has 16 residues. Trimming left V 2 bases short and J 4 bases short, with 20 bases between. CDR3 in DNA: TGTGCCTGGAGTCTTTTCAGAGGGGAACGGGGCACTGAAGCTTTCTTT. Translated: CAWSLFRGERGTEAFF.

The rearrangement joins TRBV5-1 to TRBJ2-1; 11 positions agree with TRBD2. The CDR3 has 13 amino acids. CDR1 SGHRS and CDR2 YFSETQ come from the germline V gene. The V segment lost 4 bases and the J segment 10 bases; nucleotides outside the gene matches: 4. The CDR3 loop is CASSRGLAGEQFF. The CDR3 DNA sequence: TGCGCCAGCAGCCGAGGACTAGCGGGCGAGCAGTTCTTC.

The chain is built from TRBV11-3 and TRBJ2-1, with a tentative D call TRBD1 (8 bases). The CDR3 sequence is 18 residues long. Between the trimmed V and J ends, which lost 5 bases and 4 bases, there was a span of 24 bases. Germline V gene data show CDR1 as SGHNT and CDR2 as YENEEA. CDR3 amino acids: CASSIVGGSGQGYNEQFF. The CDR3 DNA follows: TGTGCCAGCAGCATCGTCGGGGGGTCAGGACAGGGATACAATGAGCAGTTCTTC. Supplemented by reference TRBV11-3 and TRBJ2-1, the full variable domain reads EAGVVQSPRYKIIEKKQPVAFWCNPISGHNTLYWYLQNLGQGPELLIRYENEEAVDDSQLPKDRFSAERLKGVDSTLKIQPAELGDSAVYLCASSIVGGSGQGYNEQFFGPGTRLTVL.

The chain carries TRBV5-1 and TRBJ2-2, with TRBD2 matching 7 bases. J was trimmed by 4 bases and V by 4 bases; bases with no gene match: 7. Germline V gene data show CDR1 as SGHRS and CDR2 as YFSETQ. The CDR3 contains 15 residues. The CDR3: CASSGGGLSTGELFF. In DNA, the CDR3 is TGCGCCAGCAGCGGGGGAGGGTTGAGCACCGGGGAGCTGTTTTTT. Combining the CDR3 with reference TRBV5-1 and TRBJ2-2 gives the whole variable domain KAGVTQTPRYLIKTRGQQVTLSCSPISGHRSVSWYQQTPGQGLQFLFEYFSETQRNKGNFPGRFSGRQFSNSRSEMNVSTLELGDSALYLCASSGGGLSTGELFFGEGSRLTVL.

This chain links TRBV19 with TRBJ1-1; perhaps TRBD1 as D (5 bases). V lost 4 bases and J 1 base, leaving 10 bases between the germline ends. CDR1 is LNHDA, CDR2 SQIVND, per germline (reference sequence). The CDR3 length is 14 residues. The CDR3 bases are TGTGCCAGTAGTACTCGCAGGGAGAACACTGAAGCTTTCTTT. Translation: CASSTRRENTEAFF.

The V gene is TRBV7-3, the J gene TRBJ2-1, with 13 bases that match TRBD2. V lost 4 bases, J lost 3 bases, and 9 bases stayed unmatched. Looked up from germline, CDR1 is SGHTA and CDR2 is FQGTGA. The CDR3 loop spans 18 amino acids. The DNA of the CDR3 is TGTGCCAGCAGCTCGAGTCCCGGGACTAGCGGGATCTACAATGAGCAGTTCTTC. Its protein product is CASSSSPGTSGIYNEQFF. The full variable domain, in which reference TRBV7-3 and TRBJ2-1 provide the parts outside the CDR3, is GAGVSQTPSNKVTEKGKYVELRCDPISGHTALYWYRQSLGQGPEFLIYFQGTGAADDSGLPNDRFFAVRPEGSVSTLKIQRTERGDSAVYLCASSSSPGTSGIYNEQFFGPGTRLTVL.

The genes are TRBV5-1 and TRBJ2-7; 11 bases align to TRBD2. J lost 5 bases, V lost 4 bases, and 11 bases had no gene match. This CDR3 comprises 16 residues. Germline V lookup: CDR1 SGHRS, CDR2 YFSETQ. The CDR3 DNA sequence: TGCGCCAGCAGCCCGGGACTAGCGGCTGGAGGAGACGAGCAGTACTTC. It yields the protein CASSPGLAAGGDEQYF.

CDR3 amino acids: CASSQVNLVSYNEQFF. CDR3 sequence (DNA): TGCGCCAGCAGCCAAGTTAACCTTGTCTCCTACAATGAGCAGTTCTTC. This chain links TRBV4-1 with TRBJ2-1; D is unclear. The CDR3 loop spans 16 amino acids. Looked up from germline, CDR1 is MGHRA and CDR2 is YSYEKL. The ends were cut back, 1 base at V and 0 bases at J, with 10 bases in the middle.

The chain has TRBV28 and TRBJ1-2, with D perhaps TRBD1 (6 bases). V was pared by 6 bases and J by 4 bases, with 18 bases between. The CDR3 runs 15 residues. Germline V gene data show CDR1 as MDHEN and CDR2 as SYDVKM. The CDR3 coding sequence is TGTGCCAGCAGACCCGGGGGGACACTACTCTATGGCTACACCTTC. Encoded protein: CASRPGGTLLYGYTF.

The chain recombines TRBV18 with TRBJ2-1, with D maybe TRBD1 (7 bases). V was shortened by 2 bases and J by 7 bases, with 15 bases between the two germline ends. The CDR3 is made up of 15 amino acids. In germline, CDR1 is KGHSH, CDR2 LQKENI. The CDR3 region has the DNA TGTGCCAGCTCACCAACCACCAGGGGGAGGAATGAGCAGTTCTTC. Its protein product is CASSPTTRGRNEQFF.

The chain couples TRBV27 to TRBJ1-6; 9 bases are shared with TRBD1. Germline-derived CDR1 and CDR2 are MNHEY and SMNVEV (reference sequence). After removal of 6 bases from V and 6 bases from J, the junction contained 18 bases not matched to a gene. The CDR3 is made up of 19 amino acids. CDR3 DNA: TGTGCCAGCAGCAGAAAGGGACAGGGTATATCGGCCTCTAATTCACCCCTCCACTTT. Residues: CASSRKGQGISASNSPLHF.

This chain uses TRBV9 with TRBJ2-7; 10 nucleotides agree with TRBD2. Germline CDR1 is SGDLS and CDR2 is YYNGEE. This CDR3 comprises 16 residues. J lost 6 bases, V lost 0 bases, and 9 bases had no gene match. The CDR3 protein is CASSVATLAGVGEQYF. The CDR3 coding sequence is TGTGCCAGCAGCGTAGCTACCCTAGCGGGAGTGGGCGAGCAGTACTTC.

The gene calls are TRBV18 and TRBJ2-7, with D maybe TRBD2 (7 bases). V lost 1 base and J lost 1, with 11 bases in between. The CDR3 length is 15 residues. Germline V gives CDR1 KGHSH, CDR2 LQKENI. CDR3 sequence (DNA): TGTGCCAGCTCACCACAAGGGGGGGCATCCTACGAGCAGTACTTC. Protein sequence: CASSPQGGASYEQYF.

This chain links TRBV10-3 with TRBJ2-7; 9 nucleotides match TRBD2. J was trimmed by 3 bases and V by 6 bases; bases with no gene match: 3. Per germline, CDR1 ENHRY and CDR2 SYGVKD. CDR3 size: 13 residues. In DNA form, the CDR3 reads TGTGCCATCAGAATAGCGGGAGACTACGAGCAGTACTTC. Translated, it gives CAIRIAGDYEQYF.

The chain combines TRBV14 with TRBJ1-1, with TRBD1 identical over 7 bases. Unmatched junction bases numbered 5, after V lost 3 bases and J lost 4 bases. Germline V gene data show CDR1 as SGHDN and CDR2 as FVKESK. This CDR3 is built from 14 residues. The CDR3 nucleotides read TGTGCCAGCAGCCACAACAGGGGCGGCACTGAAGCTTTCTTT. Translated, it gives CASSHNRGGTEAFF. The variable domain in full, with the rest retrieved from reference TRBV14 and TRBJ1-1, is EAGVTQFPSHSVIEKGQTVTLRCDPISGHDNLYWYRRVMGKEIKFLLHFVKESKQDESGMPNNRFLAERTGGTYSTLKVQPAELEDSGVYFCASSHNRGGTEAFFGQGTRLTVV.

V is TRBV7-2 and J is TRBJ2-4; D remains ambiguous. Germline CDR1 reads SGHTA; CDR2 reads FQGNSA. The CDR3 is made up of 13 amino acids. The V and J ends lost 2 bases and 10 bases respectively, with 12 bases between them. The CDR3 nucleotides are TGTGCCAGCAGCTTAAGCCCAAACGGGATTCAGTACTTC. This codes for CASSLSPNGIQYF.

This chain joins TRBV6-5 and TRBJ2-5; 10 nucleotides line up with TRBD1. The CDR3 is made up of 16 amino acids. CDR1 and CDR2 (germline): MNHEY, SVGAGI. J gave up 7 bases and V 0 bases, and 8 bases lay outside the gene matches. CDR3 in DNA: TGTGCCAGCAGTTACTCGGGGACAGGGGCTGGGGGGACCCAGTACTTC. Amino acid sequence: CASSYSGTGAGGTQYF.

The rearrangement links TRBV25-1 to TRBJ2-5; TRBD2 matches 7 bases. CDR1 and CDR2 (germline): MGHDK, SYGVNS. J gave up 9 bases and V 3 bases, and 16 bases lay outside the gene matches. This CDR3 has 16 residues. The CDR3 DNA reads TGTGCCAGCAGTGATAGAGGAGCGGGGAGCCAGGCGGCCCAGTACTTC. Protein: CASSDRGAGSQAAQYF.